Listed below are T cell receptor beta chains from one sample, sequenced in a study of identical twins. Via MiXCR, TCRdb re-called the 5' RACE reads, giving one row per CDR3 protein. The sample shows about 530,000 distinct CDR3 sequences, around 22% of them seen only once. These data were likewise used in another study, on yellow fever vaccine responses in identical twins.

Sample: CD4+ T cells sorted from blood. The receptors come from a woman under 30 in good health. Each CDR3 is given with its conserved first and last residue. The order of the fields is V gene, J gene, clone size, CDR3 protein. Size is stated for part of the rows, as once, few or many counts, or as a class when the clone is expanded.

TRBV5-1	TRBJ2-4	.	CASSAEAGTGSSIQYF
TRBV29-1	TRBJ2-1	.	CSVGRQEQFF
TRBV7-8	TRBJ2-2	.	CASTVTSGGIATGELFF
TRBV4-1	TRBJ2-3	.	CASSQAGASGRTDTQYF
TRBV20-1	TRBJ2-3	few	CSAWVTGGLRDTQYF
TRBV5-1	TRBJ2-7	.	CASRIGGGSYEQYF
TRBV28	TRBJ2-4	.	CASSRGTSGTLAKNIQYF
TRBV12-3/TRBV12-4	TRBJ2-2	few	CASRPRTNTGELFF
TRBV7-2	TRBJ2-5	few	CASSGMGREETQYF
TRBV20-1	TRBJ2-5	.	CSASGTNQETQYF
TRBV5-4	TRBJ1-2	.	CASSIKGGGGNYGYTF
TRBV7-2	TRBJ2-7	few	CASSSPRSSYEQYF
TRBV2	TRBJ1-1	.	CASSEAVNTEAFF
TRBV14	TRBJ1-1	few	CASSQDGGGAEAFF
TRBV6-1	TRBJ2-3	few	CASSRGFSDTQYF
TRBV12-3/TRBV12-4	TRBJ1-5	.	CASSLGQGGSLTHF
TRBV5-1	TRBJ2-5	.	CASSLRWGGRQETQYF
TRBV19	TRBJ2-1	.	CASSMGKTNSYNEQFF
TRBV12-3/TRBV12-4	TRBJ2-7	.	CASSLGRGYEQYF
TRBV3-1	TRBJ2-3	.	CASSRTQVGAGTSGTDTQYF
TRBV14	TRBJ2-1	few	CASSQLPGLQPTMEQFF
TRBV5-1	TRBJ2-1	many	CASTPRGVNEQFF
TRBV6-2/TRBV6-3	TRBJ1-1	.	CASSYRQLNTEAFF
TRBV6-5	TRBJ2-2	.	CASSYGTGNTGELFF
TRBV5-1	TRBJ2-2	few	CASSGLGDTGELFF
TRBV12-3/TRBV12-4	TRBJ1-1	.	CASSRPQGAKPEAFF
TRBV2	TRBJ2-5	.	CASRKVQGGETQYF
TRBV20-1	TRBJ1-3	once	CSAISGSGGNTIYF
TRBV12-3/TRBV12-4	TRBJ2-5	few	CASSLAGGKETQYF
TRBV2	TRBJ1-3	few	CASSTQVSGNTIYF
TRBV12-3/TRBV12-4	TRBJ1-5	many	CASSLNSNQPQHF
TRBV20-1	TRBJ2-5	few	CSASKQGGETQYF
TRBV18	TRBJ2-1	.	CASSILSDEQFF
TRBV12-3/TRBV12-4	TRBJ2-2	few	CASHGVGELFF
TRBV20-1	TRBJ2-7	.	CSASNSIITYEQYF
TRBV6-2/TRBV6-3	TRBJ2-5	.	CASSRGLAGGQETQYF
TRBV7-9	TRBJ2-4	few	CASSFGGGPFIQYF